This is a list of T cell receptor beta chains from one sample in a study of response to subunit inactivated influenza vaccine. TCRdb reanalysed the RT-PCR reads using MiXCR and keeps one entry per CDR3 protein. The table shows about 700,000 distinct CDR3 sequences, with 14% occurring only once. The sample consisted of PBMCs from blood, taken 14 to 15 days before vaccination. These receptors all come from a man aged 50-59 years who received an inactivated influenza vaccine. Each CDR3 is given with its conserved first and last residue. The D gene is left open where the match is weak. Clone size is shown for a subset of rows, as once, few, many or a class of expanded clone.

-	TRBV7-9	13	TRBD1	TRBJ2-7	CASSQTGDGEQYF	TGTGCCAGCAGCCAAACAGGGGATGGGGAGCAGTACTTC
few	TRBV28	15	-	TRBJ1-2	CASSLFRGSNYGYTF	TGTGCCAGCAGTTTATTTCGGGGGAGCAACTATGGCTACACCTTC
-	TRBV6-1	13	-	TRBJ2-1	CASSLRDFNEQFF	TGTGCCAGCAGTCTCCGGGACTTCAATGAGCAGTTCTTC
few	TRBV7-2	13	-	TRBJ2-4	CASSLGLINIQYF	TGTGCCAGCAGCTTAGGACTTATAAACATTCAGTACTTC
-	TRBV4-2	17	TRBD1	TRBJ2-6	CASSRGQTYSGANVLTF	TGTGCCAGCAGCCGGGGACAGACCTACTCTGGGGCCAACGTCCTGACTTTC
many	TRBV20-1	15	TRBD1	TRBJ1-5	CSAAETGGRDQPQHF	TGCAGTGCTGCGGAAACAGGGGGACGTGATCAGCCCCAGCATTTT
-	TRBV5-4	17	TRBD2	TRBJ2-1	CASSFPQGRRGGNEQFF	TGTGCCAGCAGCTTTCCCCAGGGGAGGCGGGGGGGCAATGAGCAGTTCTTC
few	TRBV6-2/TRBV6-3	15	-	TRBJ2-7	CASNTAGTISYEQYF	TGTGCCAGCAATACAGCCGGGACGATCTCCTACGAGCAGTACTTC
-	TRBV28	15	TRBD2	TRBJ2-7	CASSLTSGLVREQYF	TGTGCCAGCAGTTTGACTAGCGGCCTGGTGAGGGAGCAGTACTTC
few	TRBV4-3	14	-	TRBJ1-1	CASSQDRQGTEAFF	TGCGCCAGCAGCCAAGATCGTCAGGGCACTGAAGCTTTCTTT
-	TRBV2	15	-	TRBJ2-1	CASSERWSSYNEQFF	TGTGCCAGCAGTGAGAGGTGGTCGTCCTACAATGAGCAGTTCTTC
few	TRBV6-2/TRBV6-3	17	TRBD1	TRBJ1-5	CASSAVGGGYSNQPQHF	TGTGCCAGCAGCGCCGTCGGAGGGGGCTATAGCAATCAGCCCCAGCATTTT
-	TRBV29-1	16	-	TRBJ1-1	CSVAGVDGRMNTEAFF	TGCAGCGTTGCGGGGGTAGACGGACGGATGAACACTGAAGCTTTCTTT
-	TRBV4-3	14	-	TRBJ2-7	CASSPNYGAYEQYF	TGCGCCAGCAGCCCGAATTACGGGGCCTACGAGCAGTACTTC
few	TRBV3-1	16	TRBD2	TRBJ2-5	CASSQGGGLAVETQYF	TGTGCCAGCAGCCAAGGAGGGGGACTAGCGGTTGAGACCCAGTACTTC
once	TRBV11-2	15	-	TRBJ2-1	CASSLDRGPANEQFF	TGTGCCAGCAGCTTAGATCGTGGTCCGGCCAATGAGCAGTTCTTC
-	TRBV7-2	14	TRBD1	TRBJ2-5	CASSWDREGETQYF	TGTGCCAGCAGCTGGGACAGGGAAGGAGAGACCCAGTACTTC
-	TRBV12-3/TRBV12-4	15	-	TRBJ1-5	CASSLTRTGYQPQHF	TGTGCCAGCAGTTTGACAAGGACGGGGTATCAGCCCCAGCATTTT
-	TRBV7-2	15	TRBD1	TRBJ1-4	CASSLDPTGGEKLFF	TGTGCCAGCAGCTTAGATCCGACAGGGGGTGAAAAACTGTTTTTT
many	TRBV12-3/TRBV12-4	14	TRBD1	TRBJ1-6	CASSFGTGRSPLHF	TGTGCCAGCAGTTTCGGGACAGGGCGTTCACCCCTCCACTTT
few	TRBV5-1	15	TRBD2	TRBJ2-5	CASSLGAGFEETQYF	TGCGCCAGCAGCTTGGGAGCGGGGTTCGAGGAGACCCAGTACTTC
-	TRBV11-2	15	-	TRBJ1-2	CASSLDRQSNYGYTF	TGTGCCAGCAGCTTAGATCGACAGAGTAACTATGGCTACACCTTC
few	TRBV12-3/TRBV12-4	16	-	TRBJ2-3	CASNNGGGGSTDTQYF	TGTGCCAGCAATAATGGGGGCGGAGGAAGCACAGATACGCAGTATTTT
-	TRBV6-5	14	-	TRBJ1-5	CASIWQGSNQPQHF	TGTGCCAGCATTTGGCAGGGGAGCAATCAGCCCCAGCATTTT
few	TRBV27	15	TRBD1	TRBJ2-1	CASRRRQGGYNEQFF	TGTGCCAGCAGACGACGACAGGGTGGGTACAATGAGCAGTTCTTC
many	TRBV6-2/TRBV6-3	13	-	TRBJ2-1	CASSSGQNNEQFF	TGTGCCAGCAGTTCCGGACAGAACAATGAGCAGTTCTTC
few	TRBV19	16	TRBD2	TRBJ2-1	CASSISSGLAGREQFF	TGTGCCAGTAGTATTTCCTCGGGACTAGCAGGGCGAGAGCAGTTCTTC